The 25 T cell receptor beta chains given below trace back to one sample, sequenced in a study of tumor and adjacent non-tumor tissue in lung cancer. The template was RNA from unsorted bulk tissue. Three rounds of nested PCR, following a modified ARM-PCR protocol, produced the TCRbeta library. TCRdb redid the calling of the multiplex PCR reads with MiXCR, one entry per CDR3 protein. This repertoire shows tens of thousands of distinct CDR3 sequences, roughly 80% found once; its top ten account for roughly 14%. The source material was lung tumor tissue. These receptors were collected from a woman between 50 and 59 years old with non-small cell lung cancer.

For this clonotype: A much larger clone differs from this one at a single base, so this may be a read error. The J gene is TRBJ2-5, the V gene TRBV5-1, with a tentative D call TRBD1 (6 bases). Trimming took off 4 bases at V and 4 bases at J, with 11 bases between the two ends. The CDR3 is made up of 13 amino acids. Per germline, CDR1 SGHRS and CDR2 YFSETQ. The CDR3 sequence is CASSGGQGETQYF. CDR3 in DNA: TGCGCCAGCAGCGGGGGACAAGGAGAGACCCAGTACTTC. Supplemented by reference TRBV5-1 and TRBJ2-5, the full variable domain reads KAGVTQTPRYLIKTRGQQVTLSCSPISGHRSVSWYQQTPGQGLQFLFEYFSETQRNKGNFPGRFSGRQFSNSRSEMNVSTLELGDSALYLCASSGGQGETQYFGPGTRLLVL.

As concerns this clonotype: A single base separates this from a much larger clone, so it may be a read error. This chain uses TRBV4-2 with TRBJ2-7; 9 bases match TRBD1. CDR1 and CDR2 from the germline V gene are LGHNA and YNFKEQ. The CDR3 length is 15 residues. CDR3 in DNA: TGTGCCGGCGGCCATGAACAGGGGGCTGGTTACGGGCAGTACTTC. Its translation: CAGGHEQGAGYGQYF.

In the case of this clonotype: The junction departs from the called germline gene at one end, perhaps through a read error. This rearrangement joins TRBV24-1 to TRBJ1-5; D is ambiguous. The CDR3 runs to 15 residues. CDR1 is KGHDR, CDR2 SFDVKD, per germline. CDR3 in DNA: TGTGCCGCCAGTGATGCGTCGGGCGCAAATCAGCCCCAGCACTTT. Its protein is CAASDASGANQPQHF.

Comments on this clonotype: The junction does not match germline at one end; this may be a read error. This CDR3 reads CVSSFSVGSTDTRYF. The CDR3 DNA reads as TGTGTCAGCAGCTTCTCTGTTGGGTCCACAGATACGCGGTATTTT. The chain uses TRBV11-1 and TRBJ2-3; D uncertain. The CDR3 extends over 15 amino acids. Germline V lookup: CDR1 SGHAT, CDR2 FQDESV (reference sequence).

Notes on this clonotype: Compared with germline, one end of the junction differs, possibly owing to a read error. The rearrangement links TRBV20-1 to TRBJ1-2; maybe TRBD1 (5 bases). The CDR3 extends over 13 amino acids. The germline CDR1 and CDR2 sequences are DFQATT and SNEGSKA (reference sequence). In nucleotides, the CDR3 is TGCAATGCTGGGGAGGGACCGCTCTATGGCTACACCTTC. It is translated as CNAGEGPLYGYTF.

The count of this clonotype is one. The V call is TRBV4-1, the J call TRBJ1-1; no clear D gene. The germline V and J ends were trimmed by 1 base and 4 bases, with 10 bases remaining between them. Per the germline V gene, CDR1 is MGHRA and CDR2 is YSYEKL. This CDR3 contains 14 residues. CDR3 nucleotides: TGCGCCAGCAGCCAAGGGACTGTGGGCACTGAAGCTTTCTTT. Its protein product is CASSQGTVGTEAFF.

This clonotype was recorded many times. This chain uses TRBV20-1 with TRBJ2-1, with TRBD2 identical over 10 bases. Looked up from germline, CDR1 is DFQATT and CDR2 is SNEGSKA (reference sequence). The CDR3 has 17 residues. With 1 base clipped from V and 4 bases from J, the junction kept 10 bases outside the gene matches. The CDR3 DNA sequence: TGCAGTGCTAGAGCGGCCCGAGCGGGAGGGCTTTACAATGAGCAGTTCTTC. Its protein is CSARAARAGGLYNEQFF.

As concerns this clonotype: One end of the junction varies from germline; a read error may be responsible. This sequence joins TRBV20-1 and TRBJ2-3; D is unclear. Germline CDR1 is DFQATT and CDR2 is SNEGSKA (reference sequence). This CDR3 has 16 amino acids. The CDR3: CSAEGIGTWTTDTEYF. As DNA, the CDR3 is TGCAGTGCCGAAGGGATCGGCACGTGGACCACAGATACGGAGTATTTT.

This clonotype was seen only a few times. Here the CDR3 omits its conserved ending phenylalanine or tryptophan, so a read error is the likely source. No DNA is shown, since the ends of the CDR3 on it are uncertain; the CDR3 is the one TCRdb lists. The chain joins TRBV11-2 to TRBJ2-5; the table names TRBD1, a call not compared with the DNA. A total of 12 residues make up the CDR3, ends included. The V gene's germline CDR1 is SGHAT and CDR2 FQNNGV. The CDR3 loop is CASSLTGETRYS.

As to this clonotype: A single base separates this from a much larger clone, so it may be a read error. The J gene is TRBJ2-1, the V gene TRBV5-1, with 9 nucleotides matching TRBD1. The germline V gene has CDR1 SGHRS and CDR2 YFSETQ. The CDR3 extends over 15 amino acids. The CDR3 nucleotides read TGCGCCAGCAGCCCCGGGACAGGGAGCTACAATAAGCAGTTCTTC. It specifies CASSPGTGSYNKQFF.

This clonotype was detected a few times. One base away lies a much larger clone, so this may be a sequencing read error. No conserved phenylalanine or tryptophan ends this CDR3, so it is likely a read error. This chain joins TRBV2 and TRBJ2-7; D gene ambiguous. Trimming removed 4 bases at V and 5 bases at J, with 9 bases between. The CDR3 has 12 residues. Germline V gene sequence: CDR1 SNHLY, CDR2 FYNNEI. CDR3 loop: CASSVGVHEQYI. CDR3 DNA sequence: TGTGCCAGCAGTGTTGGGGTCCACGAGCAGTACATC.

Turning to this clonotype: A junction boundary mismatches the germline segment, possibly from a read error. V gene TRBV6-6 combines with J gene TRBJ2-7, with D unclear. CDR1 is MNHNY, CDR2 SVGAGI, per germline (reference sequence). The CDR3 totals 12 residues. The CDR3 loop is CARSYRLYEQYF. CDR3 coding DNA: TGTGCCAGGAGTTACCGACTTTACGAGCAATACTTC.

With respect to this clonotype: A read error may produce the germline difference seen at one junction end. The chain recombines TRBV11-2 with TRBJ2-7, with TRBD2 as a possible D gene (6 bases). Germline CDR1 and CDR2: SGHAT and FQNNGV. This CDR3 has 17 amino acids. CDR3 amino acids: CAISLAAGRTGPYEQYF. DNA of the CDR3: TGTGCCATCAGCTTAGCCGCGGGACGCACTGGGCCCTACGAGCAGTATTTC.

Comments on this clonotype: At one of its ends the junction is not consistent with the germline gene, which may arise from a read error. The J gene is TRBJ2-1, the V gene TRBV11-2; D remains ambiguous. CDR1 and CDR2 from the germline V gene are SGHAT and FQNNGV. The CDR3 is 12 amino acids. CDR3 loop: CPSSPSGYEQFF. For the CDR3, the DNA is TGTCCCAGCAGCCCCTCCGGGTATGAGCAGTTCTTT.

A remark on this clonotype: Relative to the germline gene, one junction end is altered; a read error may explain this. The V call is TRBV2, the J call TRBJ2-1; 12 nucleotides align to TRBD2. The CDR3 sequence is 14 residues long. Germline-derived CDR1 and CDR2 are SNHLY and FYNNEI. The CDR3 reads CASRKTSGSAEQIF. CDR3 coding DNA: TGTGCCAGCAGAAAGACTAGCGGGAGCGCTGAGCAGATCTTC.

This clonotype was seen a few times. The junction departs from the called germline gene at one end, perhaps through a read error. The chain recombines TRBV12-3 or TRBV12-4 with TRBJ1-2; the D is unclear. The CDR3 has 11 amino acids. CDR3: CVSSLGDGYTF. For the CDR3, the DNA is TGTGTCAGCAGTTTAGGAGATGGTTACACCTTT.

This clonotype was observed once. The conserved phenylalanine or tryptophan normally closing the CDR3 is absent here, so this likely arose from a read error. The gene calls are TRBV29-1 and TRBJ2-2; 8 bases map to TRBD1. This CDR3 is built from 14 residues. Germline V gives CDR1 SQVTM, CDR2 ANQGSEA. As DNA, the CDR3 is TGCAACGTACGGGACAGGACTAACACCGGGGAGCTGTTTTCT. Translated, it gives CNVRDRTNTGELFS.

As to this clonotype: A much larger clone lies one base from this, so it may be a read error. The rearrangement joins TRBV10-3 to TRBJ2-3; TRBD1 might be the D (6 bases). Germline CDR1 ENHRY, CDR2 SYGVKD. CDR3 size: 14 residues. The CDR3 sequence: CTAMTGQSTDAQYF. Written as DNA, the CDR3 is TGTACCGCCATGACGGGACAAAGCACAGATGCGCAGTATTTT.

Note on this clonotype: At one of its ends the junction is not consistent with the germline gene, which may arise from a read error. The chain recombines TRBV9 with TRBJ2-1; 7 bases map to TRBD2. Germline assignment: CDR1 SGDLS and CDR2 YYNGEE. This CDR3 has 16 residues. The CDR3 DNA follows: TGTACCAGCAGCGTAGGAGCGGGGCCCCTTAACAATGAGCAGTTCTTC. Translation gives CTSSVGAGPLNNEQFF.

For this clonotype: This is likely a read error, given that the CDR3 carries no conserved phenylalanine or tryptophan at its end. This chain connects TRBV4-1 to TRBJ2-5; D perhaps matches TRBD2 (5 bases). This CDR3 region has 14 residues. Deletions cut 3 bases from V and 4 bases from J, with 12 bases between. Looked up from germline, CDR1 is MGHRA and CDR2 is YSYEKL. The CDR3 spells CASSQIGLGETQYL. The DNA for the CDR3 is TGCGCCAGCAGCCAGATTGGACTGGGAGAGACCCAGTACTTA.

At least ten counts were recorded for this clonotype. The chain uses TRBV4-1 and TRBJ2-3, with D possibly being TRBD2 (7 bases). This CDR3 has 17 residues. CDR1 and CDR2 from the germline V gene are MGHRA and YSYEKL. The ends were cut back, 0 bases at V and 10 bases at J, with 23 bases in the middle. The DNA of the CDR3 is TGCGCCAGCAGCCAAGAAGGGGGGGGGTCAGGGTTTGGTCCGCAGTATTTT. This sequence encodes CASSQEGGGSGFGPQYF.

This chain links TRBV29-1 with TRBJ1-5; 9 bases agree with TRBD1. This CDR3 spans 13 amino acids. With V trimmed by 4 bases and J by 7 bases, 5 bases remained unmatched. Germline-derived CDR1 and CDR2 are SQVTM and ANQGSEA. CDR3 nucleotide sequence: TGCAGCGTTGGAGGGACAGGGAACCAGCCCCAGCATTTT. It is translated as CSVGGTGNQPQHF.

The chain recombines TRBV20-1 with TRBJ2-5; perhaps D is TRBD1 or TRBD2 (5 bases each). The CDR3 totals 15 residues. Germline CDR1 and CDR2: DFQATT and SNEGSKA (reference sequence). Between the trimmed V and J ends, which lost 6 bases and 2 bases, there was a span of 19 bases. CDR3 DNA: TGCAGTGCCACGGATGTGACGGGGCAGCAAGAGACCCAGTACTTC. Translated, it gives CSATDVTGQQETQYF.

This clonotype was picked up one time. The final CDR3 position lacks the conserved phenylalanine or tryptophan, pointing to a likely read error. The J gene is TRBJ1-5, the V gene TRBV29-1; TRBD1 matches at 8 bases. This CDR3 is built from 14 residues. CDR1 is SQVTM, CDR2 ANQGSEA, per germline. CDR3 sequence (DNA): TGCAGTGTAGCAGACAGGGGAGGGTTTACTGCCCAGCATGTT. Its protein product is CSVADRGGFTAQHV.

This chain links TRBV29-1 with TRBJ2-7; 13 positions agree with TRBD2. CDR3 size: 16 residues. Germline CDR1 SQVTM, CDR2 ANQGSEA. Germline trimming cut 1 base from V and 1 base from J; bases unmatched to any gene: 4. This CDR3 is CSVEASGLAGSYEQYF. The CDR3 DNA reads TGCAGCGTTGAAGCATCGGGACTAGCGGGATCCTACGAGCAGTACTTC.